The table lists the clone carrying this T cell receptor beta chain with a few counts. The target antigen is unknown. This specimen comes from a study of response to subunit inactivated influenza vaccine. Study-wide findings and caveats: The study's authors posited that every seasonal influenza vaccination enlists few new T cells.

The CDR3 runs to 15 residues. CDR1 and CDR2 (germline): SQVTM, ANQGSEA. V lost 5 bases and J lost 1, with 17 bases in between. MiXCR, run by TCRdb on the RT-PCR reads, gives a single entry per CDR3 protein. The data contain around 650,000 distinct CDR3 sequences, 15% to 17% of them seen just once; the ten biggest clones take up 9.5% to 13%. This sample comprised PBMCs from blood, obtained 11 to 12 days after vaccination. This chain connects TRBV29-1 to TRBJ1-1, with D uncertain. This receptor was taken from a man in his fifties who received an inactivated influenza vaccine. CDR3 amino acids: CSVQDAGGRNTEAFF. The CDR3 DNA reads TGCAGCGTTCAGGATGCAGGCGGCAGGAACACTGAAGCTTTCTTT.